These 8 T cell receptor beta chains came from one sample sequenced in a study of T cell responses to AZD1222 COVID-19 vaccine. Using immunoSEQ multiplex PCR, the repertoire was profiled, and TCRdb retains in-frame clones only, with some absent. Of 120,000 or so clones listed, 85% to 90% are singletons. This specimen was peripheral blood, taken on day 0 of MenACWY control vaccination. These receptors were taken from an adult in good health.

V and J are TRBV19 and TRBJ1-2; D call uncertain. Trimming removed 5 bases from V and 2 bases from J, with 3 bases in between. This CDR3 region has 11 residues. The germline gives CDR1 LNHDA, CDR2 SQIVND (reference sequence). CDR3 DNA: TGTGCCAGTAGTCTCAACTATGGCTACACCTTC. It encodes CASSLNYGYTF. Variable domain in full (rest from reference TRBV19 and TRBJ1-2): DGGITQSPKYLFRKEGQNVTLSCEQNLNHDAMYWYRQDPGQGLRLIYYSQIVNDFQKGDIAEGYSVSREKKESFPLTVTSAQKNPTAFYLCASSLNYGYTFGSGTRLTVV.

The CDR3 loop is CASSFSAHGGGSSYEQYF. The CDR3 DNA is TGTGCCAGCAGCTTCTCGGCCCATGGCGGGGGAAGCTCCTACGAGCAGTACTTC. The V and J genes are TRBV7-6 and TRBJ2-7, with TRBD2 identical over 7 bases. Per the germline V gene, CDR1 is SGHVS and CDR2 is FNYEAQ. The CDR3 runs to 18 residues. V lost 3 bases to trimming and J lost 0 bases; unmatched junction nucleotides: 14.

This clone was observed a few times. This chain uses TRBV27 with TRBJ1-2; 9 bases line up with TRBD1. The CDR3 spans 16 residues. V was clipped by 5 bases and J by 8 bases; unmatched bases: 15. Germline CDR1 MNHEY, CDR2 SMNVEV (reference sequence). The chain's CDR3 is CASSPGTGRIPRGYTF. The CDR3 coding sequence is TGTGCCAGCAGTCCCGGGACAGGGAGGATCCCTAGGGGCTACACCTTC.

This clone was detected only a few times. The chain joins TRBV25-1 to TRBJ1-2; 10 bases are a match to TRBD1. V gave up 6 bases and J gave up 8 bases; unmatched junction bases: 6. The CDR3 is 13 amino acids. The germline CDR1 and CDR2 sequences are MGHDK and SYGVNS. This CDR3 reads CASRDRGLRGYTF. Written as DNA, the CDR3 is TGTGCCAGCAGAGACAGGGGGCTGAGGGGCTACACCTTC.

V is TRBV5-4 and J is TRBJ1-1, with D unresolved. This CDR3 has 13 amino acids. Germline V gene lookup returns CDR1 SGHNT and CDR2 YYREEE (reference sequence). Trimming removed 1 base at V and 1 base at J, with 5 bases between. DNA for the CDR3: TGTGCCAGCAGCTTGCGAGAGAACACTGAAGCTTTCTTT. Translated, it gives CASSLRENTEAFF.

The chain employs TRBV5-1 and TRBJ1-1; D remains ambiguous. Looked up from germline, CDR1 is SGHRS and CDR2 is YFSETQ. The CDR3 runs 13 residues. The V gene lost 0 bases and the J gene lost 4 bases, with 7 bases spanning the gap. Written as DNA, the CDR3 is TGCGCCAGCAGCTTGGCCACGGGCACTGAAGCTTTCTTT. Translation gives CASSLATGTEAFF.

This sequence joins TRBV10-3 and TRBJ1-1, with a possible D match to TRBD1 (5 bases). Per germline, CDR1 ENHRY and CDR2 SYGVKD. Trimming pared 7 bases from V and 2 bases from J, leaving 11 bases between. This CDR3 is built from 13 residues. This CDR3 reads CAINGGINTEAFF. The CDR3 DNA follows: TGTGCCATCAATGGGGGGATTAACACTGAAGCTTTCTTT.

The V call is TRBV7-7, the J call TRBJ2-7; D possibly corresponds to TRBD2 (6 bases). V was trimmed by 0 bases and J by 6 bases, leaving 9 bases between them. The CDR3 covers 13 residues. Germline-derived CDR1 and CDR2 are SSHAT and FNYEAQ (reference sequence). Here the CDR3 DNA reads TGTGCCAGCAGCTTAGCGGGAGGTGGCGAGCAGTACTTC. Its translation: CASSLAGGGEQYF.